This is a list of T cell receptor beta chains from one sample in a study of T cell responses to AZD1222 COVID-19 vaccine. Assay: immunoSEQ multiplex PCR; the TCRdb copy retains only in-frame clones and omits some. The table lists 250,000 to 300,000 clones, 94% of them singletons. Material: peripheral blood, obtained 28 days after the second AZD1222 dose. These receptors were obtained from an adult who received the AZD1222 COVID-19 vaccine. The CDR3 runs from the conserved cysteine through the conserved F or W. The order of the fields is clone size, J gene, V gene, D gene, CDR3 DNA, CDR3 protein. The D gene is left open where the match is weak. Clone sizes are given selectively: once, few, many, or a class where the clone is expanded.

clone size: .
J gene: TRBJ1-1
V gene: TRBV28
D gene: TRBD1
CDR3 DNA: TGTGCCAGCAGTTTGTTCGGACAGGCCACGGGAGCTTTCTTT
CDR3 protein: CASSLFGQATGAFF

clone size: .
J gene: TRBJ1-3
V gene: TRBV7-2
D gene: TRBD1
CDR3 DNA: TGTGCCAGCAGACACACCGGGACAGTGACTTCTGGAAACACCATATATTTT
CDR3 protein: CASRHTGTVTSGNTIYF

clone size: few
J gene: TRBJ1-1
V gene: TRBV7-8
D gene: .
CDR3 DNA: TGTGCCAGCAGCCTCAACCCACCCGGGGACACTGAAGCTTTCTTT
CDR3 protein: CASSLNPPGDTEAFF

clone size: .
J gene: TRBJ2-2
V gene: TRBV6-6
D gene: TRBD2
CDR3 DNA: TGTGCCAGCAGTTACGGGTGGCAGGGAGGGACCGGGGAGCTGTTTTTT
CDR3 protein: CASSYGWQGGTGELFF

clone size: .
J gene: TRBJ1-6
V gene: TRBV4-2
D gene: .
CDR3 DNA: TGTGCCAGCAGCCAAGTGGGAGCTGGCAATTCACCCCTCCACTTT
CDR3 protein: CASSQVGAGNSPLHF

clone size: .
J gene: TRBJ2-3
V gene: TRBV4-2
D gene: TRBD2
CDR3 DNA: TGTGCCAGCAGCCTTGGCCAGCGGGGAAGCACAGATACGCAGTATTTT
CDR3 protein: CASSLGQRGSTDTQYF

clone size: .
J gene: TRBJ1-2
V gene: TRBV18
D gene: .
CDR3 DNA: TGTGCCAGCTCACCGTTCCGGGGAAACTATGGCTACACCTTC
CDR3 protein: CASSPFRGNYGYTF

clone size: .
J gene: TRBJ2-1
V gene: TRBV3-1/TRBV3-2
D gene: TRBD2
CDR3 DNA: TGTGCCAGCAGCGACTGGCGGGGGACCCACAATGAGCAGTTCTTC
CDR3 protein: CASSDWRGTHNEQFF

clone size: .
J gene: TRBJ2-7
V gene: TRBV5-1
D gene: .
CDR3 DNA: TGCGCCAGCAGCGGGCCTCCTGCCTTCTACGAGCAGTACTTC
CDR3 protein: CASSGPPAFYEQYF

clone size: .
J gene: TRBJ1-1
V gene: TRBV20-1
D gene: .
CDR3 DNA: TGCAGTCCGAAGGGGCCAGGTGAAGCTTTCTTT
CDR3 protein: CSPKGPGEAFF

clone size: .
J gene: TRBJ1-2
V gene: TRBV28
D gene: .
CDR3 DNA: TGTGCCAGCACCATTCATGAGAGAAACTATGGCTACACCTTC
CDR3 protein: CASTIHERNYGYTF

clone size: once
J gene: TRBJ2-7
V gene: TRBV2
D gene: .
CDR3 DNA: TGTGCCAGCAGTGAAGGGTCCCGCTACGAGCAGTACTTC
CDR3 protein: CASSEGSRYEQYF

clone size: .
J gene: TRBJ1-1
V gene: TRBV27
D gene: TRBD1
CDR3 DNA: TGTGCCAGCACCCCTGGACAGGGGCGGACTGAAGCTTTCTTT
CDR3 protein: CASTPGQGRTEAFF

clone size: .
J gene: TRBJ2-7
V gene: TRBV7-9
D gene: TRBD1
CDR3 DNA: TGTGCCAGCAGGGAGACAGGGGCCCCCTACGAGCAGTACTTC
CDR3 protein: CASRETGAPYEQYF

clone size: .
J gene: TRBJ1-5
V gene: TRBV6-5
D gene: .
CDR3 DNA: TGTGCCAGCAGCCCCCGCAACAGCCGCAATCAGCCCCAGCATTTT
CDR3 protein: CASSPRNSRNQPQHF

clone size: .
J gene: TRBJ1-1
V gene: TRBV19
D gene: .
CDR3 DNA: TGTGCCAGTAGTTCCGATCGATTTAGGGCCACTGAAGCTTTCTTT
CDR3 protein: CASSSDRFRATEAFF

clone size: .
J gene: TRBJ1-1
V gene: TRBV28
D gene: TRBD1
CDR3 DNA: TGTGCCAGCAGTTTATGGCGCCGACAGGGCGGGACTGAAGCTTTCTTT
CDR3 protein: CASSLWRRQGGTEAFF

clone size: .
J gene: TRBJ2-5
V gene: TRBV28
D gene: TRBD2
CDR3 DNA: TGTGCCACCTCGGGAGGCCTCCAAGAGACCCAGTACTTC
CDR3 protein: CATSGGLQETQYF

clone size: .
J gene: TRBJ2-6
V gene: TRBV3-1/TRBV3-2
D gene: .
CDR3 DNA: TGTGCCAGCAGCCAAGATCCGTCCTCTGGGGCCAACGTCCTGACTTTC
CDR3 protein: CASSQDPSSGANVLTF

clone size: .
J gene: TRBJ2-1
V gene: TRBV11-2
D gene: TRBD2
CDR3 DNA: TGTGCCAGCAGGGGCGGGGGGCCCAGCGGGCAGTTCTTC
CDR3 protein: CASRGGGPSGQFF

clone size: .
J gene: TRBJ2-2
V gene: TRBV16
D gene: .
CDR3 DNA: TGTGCCAGCTCTGCGATGAACACCGGGGAGCTGTTTTTT
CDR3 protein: CASSAMNTGELFF

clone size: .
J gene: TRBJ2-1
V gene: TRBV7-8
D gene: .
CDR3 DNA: TGTGCCAGCAGCCTTGGGACCTCCAGGGGCGATGAGCAGTTCTTC
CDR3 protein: CASSLGTSRGDEQFF

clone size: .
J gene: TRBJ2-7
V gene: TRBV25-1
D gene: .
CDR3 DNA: TGTTCTACTTATCGGGGAGTAAGGCACGAGCAGTACTTC
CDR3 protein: CSTYRGVRHEQYF

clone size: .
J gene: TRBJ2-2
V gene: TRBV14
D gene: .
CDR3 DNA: TGTGCCAGCAGCCCGTTTGAGTTCACCGGGGAGCTGTTTTTT
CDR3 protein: CASSPFEFTGELFF

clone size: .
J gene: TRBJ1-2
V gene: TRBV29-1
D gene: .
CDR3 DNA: TGCAGAGTCGAGGGGGTGGGTGGCTACACCTTC
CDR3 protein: CRVEGVGGYTF

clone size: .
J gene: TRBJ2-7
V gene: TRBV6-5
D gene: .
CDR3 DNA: TGTGCCAGCAGCCGGGGGCCAGCCTACGAGCAGTACTTC
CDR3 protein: CASSRGPAYEQYF

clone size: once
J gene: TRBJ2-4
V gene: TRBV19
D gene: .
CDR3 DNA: TGTGCCAGTAGTATCGACAAAGAAGACATTCAGTACTTC
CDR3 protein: CASSIDKEDIQYF

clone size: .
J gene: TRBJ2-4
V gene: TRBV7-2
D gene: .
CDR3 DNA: TGTGCCAGCAGCGCCAGACAATTAGCCAAAAACATTCAGTACTTC
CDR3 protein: CASSARQLAKNIQYF

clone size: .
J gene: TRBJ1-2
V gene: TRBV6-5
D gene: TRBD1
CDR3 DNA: TGTGCCAGCACCGAATCGACAGGGCATGGCTACACCTTC
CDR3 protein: CASTESTGHGYTF

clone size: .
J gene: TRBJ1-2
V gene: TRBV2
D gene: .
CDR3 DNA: TGTGCCAGCAGTGAAGACAGGACCATTGTGGATGGCTACACCTTC
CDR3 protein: CASSEDRTIVDGYTF

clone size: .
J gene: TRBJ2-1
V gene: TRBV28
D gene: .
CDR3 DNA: TGTGCCAGCAGTTCCGGGGCTTTAAGCTCCTACAATGAGCAGTTCTTC
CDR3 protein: CASSSGALSSYNEQFF

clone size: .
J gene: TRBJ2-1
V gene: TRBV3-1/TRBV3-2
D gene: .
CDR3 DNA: TGTGCCAGCAGCCAAGAGGAAGCGGGCTACAATGAGCAGTTCTTC
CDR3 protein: CASSQEEAGYNEQFF

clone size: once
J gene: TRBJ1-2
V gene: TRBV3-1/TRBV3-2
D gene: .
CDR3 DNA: TGTGCCAGCAGCCAAACCACGGGTGGCTACACCTTC
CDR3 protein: CASSQTTGGYTF

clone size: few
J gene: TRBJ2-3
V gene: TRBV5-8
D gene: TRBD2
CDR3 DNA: TGTGCCAGCGCTACCGGGGGGACTCAACTTAATACGCAGTATTTT
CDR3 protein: CASATGGTQLNTQYF

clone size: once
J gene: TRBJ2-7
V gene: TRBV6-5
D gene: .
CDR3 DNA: TGTGCCAGCAGCTATCCGGACAGATTTGGCGAGCAGTACTTC
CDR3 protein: CASSYPDRFGEQYF

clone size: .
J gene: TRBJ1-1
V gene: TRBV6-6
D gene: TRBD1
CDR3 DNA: TGTGCCAGCACCACACAGGGGGTGGGAACTGAAGCTTTCTTT
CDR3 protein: CASTTQGVGTEAFF